This T cell receptor beta chain derives from a study of PD-L1 blockade in urothelial cancer. Whole-study context: Blood was subjected to analysis at 3 weeks (second dose) and 6 weeks following treatment start.

Germline CDR1 is SGDLS and CDR2 is YYNGEE. V shed 0 bases and J shed 7 bases, with 13 bases lying between them. The CDR3 length is 14 residues. The count of this clone is one. Time point reported: peripheral blood 6 weeks after treatment start. Method: immunoSEQ multiplex PCR; TCRdb's copy keeps in-frame clones and lacks some. Seen here are 100,000 to 150,000 clones, about 84% observed once, and the top ten hold roughly 2.6%. Sequenced material: PBMCs, taken around atezolizumab (anti-PD-L1) treatment. The gene calls are TRBV9 and TRBJ1-2; D possibly corresponds to TRBD1 (5 bases). The sequence was collected from a man aged 45 to 65 with urothelial cancer. The CDR3 bases are TGTGCCAGCAGCGTAGGTGGCAGGCAGGGTGGCTACACCTTC. Its protein product is CASSVGGRQGGYTF.